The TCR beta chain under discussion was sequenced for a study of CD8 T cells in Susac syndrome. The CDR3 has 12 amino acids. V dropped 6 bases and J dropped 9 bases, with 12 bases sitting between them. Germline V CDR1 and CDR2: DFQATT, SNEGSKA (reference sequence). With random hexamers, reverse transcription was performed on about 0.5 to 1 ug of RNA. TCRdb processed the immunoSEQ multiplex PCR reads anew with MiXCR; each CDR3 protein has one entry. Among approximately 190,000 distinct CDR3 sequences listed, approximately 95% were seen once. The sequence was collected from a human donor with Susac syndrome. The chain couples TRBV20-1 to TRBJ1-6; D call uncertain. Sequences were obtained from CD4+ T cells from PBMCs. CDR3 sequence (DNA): TGCAGTGCAGCCAGTTTGGGTTCACCCCTCCACTTT. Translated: CSAASLGSPLHF.